Below, 21 T cell receptor beta chains from the same sample are listed, as sequenced in a study of T cell responses to AZD1222 COVID-19 vaccine. The table came from immunoSEQ multiplex PCR; TCRdb's copy has only in-frame clones and leaves some out. The data contain about 66,000 clones, approximately 90% of them singletons. Sequenced material: peripheral blood, taken 28 days after the second dose of the MenACWY control vaccine. These receptor sequences come from an adult who received the MenACWY meningococcal vaccine as a control.

This sequence joins TRBV11-2 and TRBJ2-2; D call uncertain. The CDR3 extends over 16 amino acids. CDR1 SGHAT and CDR2 FQNNGV come from the germline V gene. V lost 3 bases and J lost 4, with 15 bases in between. CDR3 nucleotide sequence: TGTGCCAGCAGCTTCCAAGCCCGCGCTGGCACCGGGGAGCTGTTTTTT. This sequence encodes CASSFQARAGTGELFF.

A remark on this clone: The junction shows a germline mismatch at one end, possibly a read error. The chain joins TRBV19 to TRBJ2-2; 10 nucleotides match TRBD1. The CDR3 consists of 17 residues. Germline V gene data show CDR1 as LNHDA and CDR2 as SQIVND (reference sequence). CDR3 protein: CASSSPSGTGEAGELLF. CDR3 sequence (DNA): TGTGCCAGTAGTTCCCCCTCCGGGACAGGGGAGGCCGGGGAGCTGCTTTTT.

V is TRBV29-1 and J is TRBJ2-7; the D gene is possibly TRBD1 (7 bases). This CDR3 region has 14 residues. CDR1 is SQVTM and CDR2 is ANQGSEA in the germline V gene. With 6 bases removed from V and 0 bases from J, the gap between germline ends came to 15 bases. CDR3 DNA: TGCAGCGTGCTGACAGGGAGGAACTCCTACGAGCAGTACTTC. Protein sequence: CSVLTGRNSYEQYF.

This rearrangement joins TRBV7-3 to TRBJ2-3; 10 bases agree with TRBD1. The germline V gene has CDR1 SGHTA and CDR2 FQGTGA. The J segment lost 8 bases and the V segment lost 5 bases, leaving 7 bases of the junction unmatched. This CDR3 spans 14 amino acids. The CDR3 bases are TGTGCCAGCAGCCCTCGGACAGGGGGGACTACGCAGTATTTT. Translation gives CASSPRTGGTTQYF.

This rearrangement joins TRBV28 to TRBJ2-7; TRBD1 matches at 9 bases. The CDR3 extends over 15 amino acids. Germline-derived CDR1 and CDR2 are MDHEN and SYDVKM. V shed 6 bases and J 1 base; nucleotides not matched to a gene: 7. The CDR3 bases are TGTGCCAGCAGCTCCACCGGGACAGGGTCCTACGAGCAGTACTTC. Its translation is CASSSTGTGSYEQYF. The variable domain in full, completed from reference TRBV28 and TRBJ2-7, reads DVKVTQSSRYLVKRTGEKVFLECVQDMDHENMFWYRQDPGLGLRLIYFSYDVKMKEKGDIPEGYSVSREKKERFSLILESASTNQTSMYLCASSSTGTGSYEQYFGPGTRLTVT.

This rearrangement joins TRBV11-3 to TRBJ1-2; D gene ambiguous. CDR1 is SGHNT, CDR2 YENEEA, per germline. The CDR3 totals 14 residues. V was clipped by 4 bases and J by 6 bases, with 15 bases between them. The CDR3 region is CASSSLGYKDGYTF. The CDR3 region has the DNA TGTGCCAGCAGCTCCCTTGGCTATAAGGATGGCTACACCTTC. The full variable domain, in which reference TRBV11-3 and TRBJ1-2 provide the parts outside the CDR3, is EAGVVQSPRYKIIEKKQPVAFWCNPISGHNTLYWYLQNLGQGPELLIRYENEEAVDDSQLPKDRFSAERLKGVDSTLKIQPAELGDSAVYLCASSSLGYKDGYTFGSGTRLTVV.

J is TRBJ1-6 and V is TRBV6-5; 8 nucleotides agree with TRBD1. Germline V gives CDR1 MNHEY, CDR2 SVGAGI. The length of the CDR3 is 15 residues. With V trimmed by 6 bases and J by 4 bases, 5 bases remained unmatched. CDR3 region: CASRTRQGYNSPLHF. The CDR3 nucleotides are TGTGCCAGCAGAACCCGACAGGGGTATAATTCACCCCTCCACTTT.

CDR3 sequence (DNA): TGTGCCAGCAGCCCGATCTCAACCGGGGGCTATGGCTACACCTTC. Its translation is CASSPISTGGYGYTF. The chain joins TRBV5-6 to TRBJ1-2; weak D call: TRBD1 (5 bases). Germline loops: CDR1 SGHDT, CDR2 YYEEEE. V was shortened by 4 bases and J by 4 bases, with 17 bases between the two germline ends. The CDR3 is 15 amino acids.

The rearrangement joins TRBV11-2 to TRBJ1-5; 7 bases fit TRBD1. The CDR3 extends over 16 amino acids. The germline CDR1 and CDR2 sequences are SGHAT and FQNNGV. V trimming: 5 bases; J trimming: 0 bases; junction bases outside the gene matches: 7. The CDR3 bases are TGTGCCAGCAGCGCAGGGACAGCTAATAGCAATCAGCCCCAGCATTTT. It translates to CASSAGTANSNQPQHF.

This sequence joins TRBV6-5 and TRBJ2-3; a weak D match, TRBD2 (6 bases). The germline V gene has CDR1 MNHEY and CDR2 SVGAGI. CDR3 length equals 15 residues. Trimming shortened V by 2 bases and J by 5 bases, and 14 bases separated the two germline ends. The CDR3 sequence is CASSYRGSLGDTQYF. Here the CDR3 DNA reads TGTGCCAGCAGTTACCGGGGGAGTCTAGGAGATACGCAGTATTTT.

The J gene is TRBJ2-7, the V gene TRBV11-1, with 10 nucleotides matching TRBD2. Germline V gene data show CDR1 as SGHAT and CDR2 as FQDESV (reference sequence). Trimming removed 5 bases from V and 1 base from J; junction bases left unmatched: 5. The CDR3 has 15 amino acids. CDR3 region: CASSQTSGWSYEQYF. DNA for the CDR3: TGTGCCAGCAGCCAGACTAGCGGGTGGTCCTACGAGCAGTACTTC.

The rearrangement links TRBV2 to TRBJ2-5; 7 bases map to TRBD2. This CDR3 is built from 15 residues. The junction had 8 bases not matched to a gene; V was cut back by 2 bases and J by 5 bases. The germline gives CDR1 SNHLY, CDR2 FYNNEI. The CDR3 nucleotides are TGTGCCAGCAGTGAAATCCCCCCGGGGGGTGAGACCCAGTACTTC. Translated: CASSEIPPGGETQYF.

This clone was recorded a few times. The genes are TRBV28 and TRBJ1-1, with TRBD1 as a possible D gene (5 bases). Germline values: CDR1 MDHEN, CDR2 SYDVKM. V dropped 6 bases and J dropped 1 base, with 18 bases sitting between them. This CDR3 has 16 amino acids. CDR3 amino acids: CASRKMNRLSNTEAFF. CDR3 nucleotides: TGTGCCAGCAGGAAGATGAACAGGTTATCGAACACTGAAGCTTTCTTT.

The chain uses TRBV7-9 and TRBJ2-4; no definite D call. Trimming took 1 base from V and 1 from J, leaving 5 bases between them. Germline V gives CDR1 SEHNR, CDR2 FQNEAQ (reference sequence). CDR3 size: 14 residues. The CDR3 sequence is CASSLVSAKNIQYF. The CDR3 DNA follows: TGTGCCAGCAGCTTAGTTTCTGCCAAAAACATTCAGTACTTC.

The gene calls are TRBV7-2 and TRBJ1-1, with unresolved D. The CDR3 loop spans 12 amino acids. Germline V gives CDR1 SGHTA, CDR2 FQGNSA. The V and J ends lost 2 bases and 4 bases respectively, with 5 bases between them. CDR3 residues: CASSLRATEAFF. The CDR3 DNA follows: TGTGCCAGCAGCTTAAGAGCCACTGAAGCTTTCTTT.

V usage is TRBV4-1 and J usage is TRBJ1-5, with D unclear. Germline V gene sequence: CDR1 MGHRA, CDR2 YSYEKL. There are 14 residues in the CDR3. Trimming took off 7 bases at V and 4 bases at J, with 14 bases between the two ends. CDR3 loop: CASKPQGLNQPQHF. CDR3 nucleotides: TGCGCCAGCAAACCGCAAGGCCTTAATCAGCCCCAGCATTTT.

The chain couples TRBV6-1 to TRBJ1-5; a possible D gene is TRBD1 (5 bases). V was clipped by 2 bases and J by 10 bases, with 9 bases between them. Germline loops: CDR1 MNHNS, CDR2 SASEGT. The CDR3 runs 12 residues. CDR3 nucleotides: TGTGCCAGCAGTGAAATGGGACTACCCCAGCATTTT. Amino acid sequence: CASSEMGLPQHF.

This chain connects TRBV5-4 to TRBJ1-1, with TRBD1 identical over 7 bases. The CDR3 extends over 15 amino acids. Germline trimming cut 6 bases from V and 1 base from J; bases unmatched to any gene: 9. Germline-derived CDR1 and CDR2 are SGHNT and YYREEE (reference sequence). CDR3 in amino acids: CASTTPGQTNTEAFF. The CDR3 region has the DNA TGTGCCAGCACCACGCCGGGACAGACGAACACTGAAGCTTTCTTT.

The chain couples TRBV2 to TRBJ2-7; either TRBD1 or TRBD2 may fit D (6 bases each). The CDR3 totals 15 residues. V gave up 2 bases and J gave up 7 bases, with 18 bases separating them. Germline V gene lookup returns CDR1 SNHLY and CDR2 FYNNEI. In nucleotides, the CDR3 is TGTGCCAGCAGTGAAATAAGGGGGGCATCAGAAGAGCAGTACTTC. This encodes CASSEIRGASEEQYF.

V usage is TRBV6-1 and J usage is TRBJ1-2, with 9 positions matching TRBD1. The CDR3 contains 16 residues. J lost 2 bases, V lost 4 bases, and 8 bases had no gene match. Germline lookup yields CDR1 MNHNS and CDR2 SASEGT. The CDR3 DNA reads TGTGCCAGCAGTGGAATTTGGGACAGGGAGAACTATGGCTACACCTTC. It translates to CASSGIWDRENYGYTF.

This rearrangement joins TRBV7-8 to TRBJ2-7; TRBD2 agrees at 7 bases. Germline CDR1 SGHVS, CDR2 FQNEAQ. V lost 3 bases and J lost 4; bases outside the gene matches: 3. CDR3 length: 13 amino acids. This CDR3 is CASSFEGLYEQYF. The CDR3 DNA reads as TGTGCCAGCAGCTTTGAGGGACTATACGAGCAGTACTTC.